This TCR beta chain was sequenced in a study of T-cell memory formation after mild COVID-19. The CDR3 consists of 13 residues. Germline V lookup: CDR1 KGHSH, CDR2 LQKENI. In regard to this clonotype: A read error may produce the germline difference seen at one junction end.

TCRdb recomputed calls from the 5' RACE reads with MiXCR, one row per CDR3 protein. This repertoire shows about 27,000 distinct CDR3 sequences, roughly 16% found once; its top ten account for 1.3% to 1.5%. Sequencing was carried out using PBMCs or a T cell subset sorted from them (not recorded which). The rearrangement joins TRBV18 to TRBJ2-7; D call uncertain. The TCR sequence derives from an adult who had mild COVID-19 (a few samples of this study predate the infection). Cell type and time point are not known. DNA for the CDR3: TGTGCCTGCTCCCTTAATCTCGGCGAGGAGCAGTACTTC. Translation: CACSLNLGEEQYF.